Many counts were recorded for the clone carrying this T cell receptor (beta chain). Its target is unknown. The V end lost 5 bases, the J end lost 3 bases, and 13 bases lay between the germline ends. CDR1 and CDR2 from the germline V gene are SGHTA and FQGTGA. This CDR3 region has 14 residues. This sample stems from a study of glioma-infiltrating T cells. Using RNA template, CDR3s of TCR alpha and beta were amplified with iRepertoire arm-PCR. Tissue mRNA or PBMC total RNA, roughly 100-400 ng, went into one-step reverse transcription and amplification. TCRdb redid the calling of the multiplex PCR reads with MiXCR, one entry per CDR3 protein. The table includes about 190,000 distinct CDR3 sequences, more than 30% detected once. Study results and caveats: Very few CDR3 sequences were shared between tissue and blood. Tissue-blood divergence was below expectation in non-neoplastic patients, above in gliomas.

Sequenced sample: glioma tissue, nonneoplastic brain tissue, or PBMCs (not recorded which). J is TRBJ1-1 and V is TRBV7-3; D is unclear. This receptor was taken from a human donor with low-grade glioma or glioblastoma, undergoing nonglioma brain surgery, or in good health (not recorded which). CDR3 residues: CASSTMGSDTEAFF. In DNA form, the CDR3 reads TGTGCCAGCAGCACGATGGGTTCAGACACTGAAGCTTTCTTT.